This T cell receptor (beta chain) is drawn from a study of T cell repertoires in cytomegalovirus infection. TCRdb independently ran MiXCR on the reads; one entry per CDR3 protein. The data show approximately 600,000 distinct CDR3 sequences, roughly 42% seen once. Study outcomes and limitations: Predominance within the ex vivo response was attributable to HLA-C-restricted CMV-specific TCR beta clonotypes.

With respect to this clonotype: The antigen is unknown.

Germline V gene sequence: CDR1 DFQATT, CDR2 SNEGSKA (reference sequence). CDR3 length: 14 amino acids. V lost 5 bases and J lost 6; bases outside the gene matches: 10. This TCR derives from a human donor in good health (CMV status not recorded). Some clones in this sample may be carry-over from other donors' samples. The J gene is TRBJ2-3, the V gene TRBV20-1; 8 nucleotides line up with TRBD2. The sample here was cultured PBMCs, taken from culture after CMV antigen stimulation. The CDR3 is CSARGGGYSDTQYF. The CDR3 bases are TGCAGTGCTCGGGGGGGGGGATACTCTGATACGCAGTATTTT.